This TCR beta chain was identified during a study of identical twins listed by TCRdb under 2016. As for the study more broadly: To test whether fetal clonotypes persist, this study deep-sequenced TCR alpha and beta repertoires from monozygotic twins, from unrelated adults of various ages, and from cord blood. To rule out contamination, the twin experiments were replicated at different times with different library preparation protocols. Study-level results and caveats: Invariant T cells such as MAIT and iNKT could partly confound zero-insertion analyses, although diverse VJ usage argued against such confounding for most clonotypes. Compared with coincidental sharing between unrelated individuals, out-of-frame TCR alpha sequences shared between twins showed an excess of sequences with low generation probability. In monozygotic twins, recombination models systematically underestimated out-of-frame TCR alpha sharing, but the models matched the sharing seen between unrelated individuals. Conclusions relied on cross-sectional statistical analysis, since the same donors could not be followed over many years. The excess sharing between twins in beta out-of-frame sequences was weaker because fewer shared sequences reduced the signal-to-noise ratio. Abundant cord blood beta clonotypes carried fewer insertions; young adult naive repertoires showed a weaker similar trend, while memory repertoires showed none.

All donors were healthy Caucasians. The twin cohort comprised three pairs of female monozygotic twins, all aged roughly 18 to 30 years. Peripheral blood mononuclear cells were the source from which RNA for the TCR libraries was isolated. About this clonotype: This receptor's antigen is unknown. Per-base qualities were not stored, and no clone one base away is much larger.

The library was generated by 5' RACE. TCRdb names Illumina HiSeq 2000 as the instrument used. Template switching added a universal primer binding site, and the final cDNA carried a unique molecular identifier that allowed TCR cDNA molecules to be counted accurately. Specific primers in the conserved constant-segment region were used to synthesize first-strand cDNA for the TCR alpha and beta chains. To control for contamination, each cDNA library was double barcoded with a SMART-Mk sample barcode plus Illumina barcodes. Two successive PCR steps introduced TruSeq adapter sequences along with Illumina sample barcodes. The Illumina HiSeq platform was used with custom primers to sequence TCR alpha and beta cDNA libraries. The paper's processing steps were these. MiGEC was used to process raw reads and extract unique molecular identifiers, and MiXCR was used to find CDR3 positions. Recombination models were inferred per individual with the repgenHMM and IGoR tools using an EM algorithm. The analysis of shared clonotypes was done with the tcR package in R, with sharing normalized by the product of cloneset sizes. To study raw recombination without the effects of thymic and clonal selection, out-of-frame nonproductive sequences were analyzed. Starting from the raw public reads, TCRdb applied fastp trimming at Q25, assembled clones with MiXCR and retained in-frame beta chains. All rows with the same CDR3 protein become a single entry with the most common DNA and genes. The V and J calls and clone size are TCRdb's, not the authors'. The sample has about 890,000 distinct CDR3 sequences on record, approximately 13% of them singletons. Clones ranked in the top ten supply about 1.5% of the sample.

Taken from cysteine to phenylalanine, the CDR3 has 16 residues. Only the CDR3 DNA is retained, 48 bases long and in frame from the first base. The CDR1 and CDR2 encoded by the germline V gene (reference sequence) are SGHKS and YYEKEE. V is cut by 4 bases and J by 3 bases, and the space between the germline ends is 17 bases. The same sample was also used in a study of yellow fever vaccine responses in identical twins. From that second study: According to the authors, the vaccine-induced T cell response in identical twins seemed to be partly convergent and partly specific to each individual. The study precisely tracked vaccine-responding T cell clones in identical twins.

The clonotype comes from a woman between 18 and 29 years old in good health. The rearranged chain carries TRBV5-5 and TRBJ2-1, and perhaps TRBD2 as D gene, on 6 matching bases. Sequencing was carried out using PBMCs. The CDR3 region: CASSRGGASYYNEQFF. In nucleotides, the sequence is TGTGCCAGCAGCCGAGGAGGGGCTTCCTACTACAATGAGCAGTTCTTC. Outside the CDR3, residues come from the reference TRBV5-5 and TRBJ2-1 proteins, so the full variable domain is: DAGVTQSPTHLIKTRGQQVTLRCSPISGHKSVSWYQQVLGQGPQFIFQYYEKEERGRGNFPDRFSARQFPNYSSELNVNALLLGDSALYLCASSRGGASYYNEQFFGPGTRLTVL.